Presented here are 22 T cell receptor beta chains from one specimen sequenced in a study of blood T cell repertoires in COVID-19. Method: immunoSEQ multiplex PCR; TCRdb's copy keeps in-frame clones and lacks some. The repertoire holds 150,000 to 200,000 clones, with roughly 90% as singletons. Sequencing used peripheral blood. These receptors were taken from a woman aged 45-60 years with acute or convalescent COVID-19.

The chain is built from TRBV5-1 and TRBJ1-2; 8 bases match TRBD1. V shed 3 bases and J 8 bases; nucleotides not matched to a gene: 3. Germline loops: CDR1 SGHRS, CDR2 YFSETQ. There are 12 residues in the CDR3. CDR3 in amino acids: CASSYRDRGYTF. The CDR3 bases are TGCGCCAGCAGCTATCGGGACAGGGGCTACACCTTC.

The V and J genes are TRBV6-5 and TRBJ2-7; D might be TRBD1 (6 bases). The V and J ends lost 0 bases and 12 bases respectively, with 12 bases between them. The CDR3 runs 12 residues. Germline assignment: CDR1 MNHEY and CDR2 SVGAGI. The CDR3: CASSYSRGKRYF. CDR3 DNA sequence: TGTGCCAGCAGTTACTCGAGGGGGAAACGGTACTTC.

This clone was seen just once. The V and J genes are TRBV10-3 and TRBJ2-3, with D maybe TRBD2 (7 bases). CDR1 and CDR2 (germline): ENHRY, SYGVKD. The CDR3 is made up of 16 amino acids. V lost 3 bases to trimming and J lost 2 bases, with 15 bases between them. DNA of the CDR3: TGTGCCATCAGTGATATCGGTGGGGGGGCCACAGATACGCAGTATTTT. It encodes CAISDIGGGATDTQYF.

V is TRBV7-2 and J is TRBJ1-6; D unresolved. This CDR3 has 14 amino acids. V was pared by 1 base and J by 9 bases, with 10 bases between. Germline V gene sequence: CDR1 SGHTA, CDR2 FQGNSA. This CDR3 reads CASSLVGGGSPLHF. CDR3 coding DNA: TGTGCCAGCAGCTTAGTAGGAGGAGGTTCACCCCTCCACTTT.

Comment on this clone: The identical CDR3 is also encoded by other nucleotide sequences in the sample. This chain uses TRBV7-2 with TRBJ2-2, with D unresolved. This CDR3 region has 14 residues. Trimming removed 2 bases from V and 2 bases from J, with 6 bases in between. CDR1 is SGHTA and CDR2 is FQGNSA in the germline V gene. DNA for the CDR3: TGTGCCAGCAGCTTACCTCCTAACACCGGGGAGCTGTTTTTT. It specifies CASSLPPNTGELFF.

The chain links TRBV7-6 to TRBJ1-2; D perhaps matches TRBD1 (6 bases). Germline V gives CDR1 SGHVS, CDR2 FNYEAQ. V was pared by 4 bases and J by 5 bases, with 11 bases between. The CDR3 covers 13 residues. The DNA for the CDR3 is TGTGCCAGCAGCTCCGGGACACCATATGGCTACACCTTC. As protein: CASSSGTPYGYTF.

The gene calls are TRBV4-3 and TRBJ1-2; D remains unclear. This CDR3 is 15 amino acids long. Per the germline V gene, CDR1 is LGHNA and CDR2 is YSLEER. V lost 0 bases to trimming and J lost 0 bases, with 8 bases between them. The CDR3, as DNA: TGCGCCAGCAGCCAAGATCCCGGGTCTAACTATGGCTACACCTTC. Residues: CASSQDPGSNYGYTF.

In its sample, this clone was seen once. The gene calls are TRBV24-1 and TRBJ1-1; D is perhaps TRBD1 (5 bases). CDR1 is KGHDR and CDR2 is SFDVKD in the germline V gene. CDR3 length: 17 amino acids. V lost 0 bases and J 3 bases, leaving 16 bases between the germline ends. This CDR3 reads CATSDLFLSPGDTEAFF. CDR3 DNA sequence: TGTGCCACCAGTGATTTGTTTCTTTCCCCGGGGGACACTGAAGCTTTCTTT.

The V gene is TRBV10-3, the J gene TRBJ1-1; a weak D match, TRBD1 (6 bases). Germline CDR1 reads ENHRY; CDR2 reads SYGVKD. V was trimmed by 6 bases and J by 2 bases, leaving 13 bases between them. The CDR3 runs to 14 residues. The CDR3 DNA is TGTGCCATCAGACGGACAGTTTTTAACACTGAAGCTTTCTTT. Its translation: CAIRRTVFNTEAFF.

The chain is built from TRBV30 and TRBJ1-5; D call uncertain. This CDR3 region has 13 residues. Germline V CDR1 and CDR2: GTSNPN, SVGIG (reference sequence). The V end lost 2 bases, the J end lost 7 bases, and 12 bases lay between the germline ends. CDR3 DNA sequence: TGTGCCTGGAGTATGGAGGGTGGGCAGCCCCAGCATTTT. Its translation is CAWSMEGGQPQHF. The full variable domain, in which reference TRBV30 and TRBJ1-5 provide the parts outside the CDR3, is SQTIHQWPATLVQPVGSPLSLECTVEGTSNPNLYWYRQAAGRGLQLLFYSVGIGQISSEVPQNLSASRPQDRQFILSSKKLLLSDSGFYLCAWSMEGGQPQHFGDGTRLSIL.

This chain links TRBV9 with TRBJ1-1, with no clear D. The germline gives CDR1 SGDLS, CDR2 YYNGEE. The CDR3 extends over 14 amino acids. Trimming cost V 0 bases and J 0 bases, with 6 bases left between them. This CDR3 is CASSVVGMNTEAFF. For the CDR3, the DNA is TGTGCCAGCAGCGTAGTCGGGATGAACACTGAAGCTTTCTTT.

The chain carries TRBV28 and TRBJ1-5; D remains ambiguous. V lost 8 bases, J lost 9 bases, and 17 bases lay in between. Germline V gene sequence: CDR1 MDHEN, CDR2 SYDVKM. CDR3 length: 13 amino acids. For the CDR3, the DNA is TGTGCCAGCTCGCAGAGACAACCCCCGCCCCAGCATTTT. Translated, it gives CASSQRQPPPQHF.

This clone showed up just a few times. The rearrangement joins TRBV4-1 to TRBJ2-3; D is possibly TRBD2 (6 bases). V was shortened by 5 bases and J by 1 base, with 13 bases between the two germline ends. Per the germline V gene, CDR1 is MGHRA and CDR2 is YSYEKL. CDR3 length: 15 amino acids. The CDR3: CASSIWGGGTDTQYF. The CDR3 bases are TGCGCCAGCAGCATATGGGGCGGGGGCACAGATACGCAGTATTTT.

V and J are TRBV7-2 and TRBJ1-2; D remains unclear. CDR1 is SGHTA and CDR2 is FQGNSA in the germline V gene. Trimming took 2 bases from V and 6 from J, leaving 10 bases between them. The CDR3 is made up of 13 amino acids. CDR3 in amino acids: CASSLLPIDGYTF. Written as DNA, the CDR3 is TGTGCCAGCAGCTTATTGCCAATAGATGGCTACACCTTC.

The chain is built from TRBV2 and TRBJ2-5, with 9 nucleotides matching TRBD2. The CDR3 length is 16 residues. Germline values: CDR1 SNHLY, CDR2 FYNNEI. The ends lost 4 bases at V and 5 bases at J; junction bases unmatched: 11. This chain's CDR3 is CASSGIGGRADETQYF. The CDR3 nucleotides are TGTGCCAGCAGTGGGATAGGCGGGAGGGCCGATGAGACCCAGTACTTC.

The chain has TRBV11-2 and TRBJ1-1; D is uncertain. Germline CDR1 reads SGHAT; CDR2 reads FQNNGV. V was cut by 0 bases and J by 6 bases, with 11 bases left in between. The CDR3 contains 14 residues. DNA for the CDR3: TGTGCCAGCAGCTTAGATCCGAGTGTCGCTGAAGCTTTCTTT. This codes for CASSLDPSVAEAFF.

The CDR3 loop is CASSQDIAGYNQPQHF. The CDR3 nucleotides are TGCGCCAGCAGCCAAGATATCGCCGGTTACAATCAGCCCCAGCATTTT. The chain has TRBV4-1 and TRBJ1-5; no definite D call. Looked up from germline, CDR1 is MGHRA and CDR2 is YSYEKL. V was shortened by 0 bases and J by 3 bases, with 12 bases between the two germline ends. The CDR3 totals 16 residues.

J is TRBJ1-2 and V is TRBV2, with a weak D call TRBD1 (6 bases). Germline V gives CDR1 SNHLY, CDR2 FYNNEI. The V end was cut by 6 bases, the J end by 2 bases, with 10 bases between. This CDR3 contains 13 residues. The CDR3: CASRSTGNYGYTF. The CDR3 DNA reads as TGTGCCAGCAGATCCACAGGGAACTATGGCTACACCTTC.

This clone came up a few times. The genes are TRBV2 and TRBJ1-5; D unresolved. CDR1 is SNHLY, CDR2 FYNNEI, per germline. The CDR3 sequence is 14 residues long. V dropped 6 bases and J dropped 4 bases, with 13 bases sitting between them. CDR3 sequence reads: CASRVDGGNQPQHF. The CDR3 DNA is TGTGCCAGCAGAGTGGACGGAGGTAATCAGCCCCAGCATTTT.

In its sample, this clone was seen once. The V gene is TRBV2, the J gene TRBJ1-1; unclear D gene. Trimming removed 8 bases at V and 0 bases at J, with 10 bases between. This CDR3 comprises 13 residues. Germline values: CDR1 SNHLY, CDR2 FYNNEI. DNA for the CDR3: TGTGCCAGCTGGATTGGGCTGAACACTGAAGCTTTCTTT. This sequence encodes CASWIGLNTEAFF.

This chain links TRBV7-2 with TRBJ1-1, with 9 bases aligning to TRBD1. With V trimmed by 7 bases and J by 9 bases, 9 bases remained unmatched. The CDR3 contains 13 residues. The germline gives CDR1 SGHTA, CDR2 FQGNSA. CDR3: CASITSGQGKAFF. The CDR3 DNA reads TGTGCCAGCATTACCTCGGGACAGGGTAAAGCTTTCTTT.

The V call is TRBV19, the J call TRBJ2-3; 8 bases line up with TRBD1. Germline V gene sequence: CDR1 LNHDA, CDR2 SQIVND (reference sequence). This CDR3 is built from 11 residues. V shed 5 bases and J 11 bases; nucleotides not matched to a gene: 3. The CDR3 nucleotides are TGTGCCAGTAGTGTCGGGACAGGGCAGTATTTT. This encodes CASSVGTGQYF.